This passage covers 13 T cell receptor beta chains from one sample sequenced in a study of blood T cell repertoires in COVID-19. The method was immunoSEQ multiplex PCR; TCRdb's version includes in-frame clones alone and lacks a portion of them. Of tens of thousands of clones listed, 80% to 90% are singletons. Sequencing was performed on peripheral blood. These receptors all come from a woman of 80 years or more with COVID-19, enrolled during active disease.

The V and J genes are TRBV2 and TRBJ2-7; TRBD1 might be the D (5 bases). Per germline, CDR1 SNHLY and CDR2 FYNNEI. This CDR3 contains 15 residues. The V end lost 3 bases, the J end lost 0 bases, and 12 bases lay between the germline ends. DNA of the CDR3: TGTGCCAGCAGTGAGAGAGGCAGGGTCTCCTACGAGCAGTACTTC. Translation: CASSERGRVSYEQYF.

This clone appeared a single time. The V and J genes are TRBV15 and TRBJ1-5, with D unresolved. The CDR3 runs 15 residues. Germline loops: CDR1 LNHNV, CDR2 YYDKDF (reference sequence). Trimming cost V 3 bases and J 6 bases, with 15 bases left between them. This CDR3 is CATSRRVTMSQPQHF. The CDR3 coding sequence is TGTGCCACCAGCAGGCGGGTGACAATGAGTCAGCCCCAGCATTTT.

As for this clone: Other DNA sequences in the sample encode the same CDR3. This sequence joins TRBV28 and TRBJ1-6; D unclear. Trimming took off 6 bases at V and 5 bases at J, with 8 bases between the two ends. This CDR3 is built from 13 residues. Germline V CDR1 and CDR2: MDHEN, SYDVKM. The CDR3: CASSRVDNSPLHF. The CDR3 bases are TGTGCCAGCAGCCGGGTTGATAATTCACCCCTCCACTTT. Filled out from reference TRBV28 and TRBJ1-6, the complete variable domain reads DVKVTQSSRYLVKRTGEKVFLECVQDMDHENMFWYRQDPGLGLRLIYFSYDVKMKEKGDIPEGYSVSREKKERFSLILESASTNQTSMYLCASSRVDNSPLHFGNGTRLTVT.

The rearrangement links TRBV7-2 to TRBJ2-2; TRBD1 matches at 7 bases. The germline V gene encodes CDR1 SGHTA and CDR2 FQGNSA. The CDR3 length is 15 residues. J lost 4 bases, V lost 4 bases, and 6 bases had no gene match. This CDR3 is CASSSTGIGTGELFF. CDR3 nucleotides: TGTGCCAGCAGCTCGACAGGGATCGGCACCGGGGAGCTGTTTTTT.

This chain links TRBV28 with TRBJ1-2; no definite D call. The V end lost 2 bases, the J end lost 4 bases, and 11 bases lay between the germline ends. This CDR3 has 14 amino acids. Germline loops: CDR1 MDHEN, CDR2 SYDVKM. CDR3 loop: CASSLPTFSYGYTF. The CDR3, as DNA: TGTGCCAGCAGTTTACCCACTTTTAGCTATGGCTACACCTTC.

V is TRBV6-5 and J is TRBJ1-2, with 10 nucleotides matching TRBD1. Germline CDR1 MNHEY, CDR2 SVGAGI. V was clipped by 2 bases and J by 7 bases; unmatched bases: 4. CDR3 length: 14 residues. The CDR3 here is CASSYRQGAFGYTF. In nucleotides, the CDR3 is TGTGCCAGCAGTTACCGACAGGGGGCGTTTGGCTACACCTTC.

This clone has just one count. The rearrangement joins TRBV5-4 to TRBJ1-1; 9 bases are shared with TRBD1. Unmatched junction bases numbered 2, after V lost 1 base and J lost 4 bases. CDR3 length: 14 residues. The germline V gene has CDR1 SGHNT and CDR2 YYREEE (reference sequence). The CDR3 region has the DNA TGTGCCAGCAGCTTGAGGACAGGGGTCACTGAAGCTTTCTTT. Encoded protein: CASSLRTGVTEAFF. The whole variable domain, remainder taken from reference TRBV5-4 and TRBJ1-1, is ETGVTQSPTHLIKTRGQQVTLRCSSQSGHNTVSWYQQALGQGPQFIFQYYREEENGRGNFPPRFSGLQFPNYSSELNVNALELDDSALYLCASSLRTGVTEAFFGQGTRLTVV.

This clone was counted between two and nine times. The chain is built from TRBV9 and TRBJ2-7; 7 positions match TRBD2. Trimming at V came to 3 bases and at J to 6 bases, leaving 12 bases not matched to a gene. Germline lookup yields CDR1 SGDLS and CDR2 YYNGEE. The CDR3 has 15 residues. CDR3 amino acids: CASSASTGGFGEQYF. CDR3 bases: TGTGCCAGCAGCGCCTCCACGGGGGGTTTCGGCGAGCAGTACTTC.

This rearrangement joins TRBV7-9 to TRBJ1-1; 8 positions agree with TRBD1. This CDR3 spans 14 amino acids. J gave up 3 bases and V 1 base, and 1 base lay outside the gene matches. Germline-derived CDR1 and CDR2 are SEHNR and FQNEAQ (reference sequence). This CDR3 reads CASSLGQGHTEAFF. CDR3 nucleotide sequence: TGTGCCAGCAGCTTAGGACAGGGGCACACTGAAGCTTTCTTT.

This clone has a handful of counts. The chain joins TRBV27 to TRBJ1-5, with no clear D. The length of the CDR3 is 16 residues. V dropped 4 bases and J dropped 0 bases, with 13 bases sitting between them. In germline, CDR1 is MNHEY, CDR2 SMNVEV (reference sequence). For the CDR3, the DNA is TGTGCCAGCAGTTCCCAATTGGAGGGTAGCAATCAGCCCCAGCATTTT. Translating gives CASSSQLEGSNQPQHF.

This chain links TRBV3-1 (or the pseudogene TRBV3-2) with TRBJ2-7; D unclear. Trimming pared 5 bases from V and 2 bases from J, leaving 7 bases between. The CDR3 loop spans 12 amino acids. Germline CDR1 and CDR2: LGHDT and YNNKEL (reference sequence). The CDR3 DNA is TGTGCCAGCAGCTCCCTTCCCTACGAGCAGTACTTC. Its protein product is CASSSLPYEQYF.

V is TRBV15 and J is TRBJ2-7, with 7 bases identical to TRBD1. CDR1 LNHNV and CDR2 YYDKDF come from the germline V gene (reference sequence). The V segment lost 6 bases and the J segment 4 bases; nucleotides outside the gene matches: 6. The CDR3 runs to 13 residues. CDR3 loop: CATSWGTAYEQYF. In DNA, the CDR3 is TGTGCCACCAGTTGGGGGACAGCTTACGAGCAGTACTTC.

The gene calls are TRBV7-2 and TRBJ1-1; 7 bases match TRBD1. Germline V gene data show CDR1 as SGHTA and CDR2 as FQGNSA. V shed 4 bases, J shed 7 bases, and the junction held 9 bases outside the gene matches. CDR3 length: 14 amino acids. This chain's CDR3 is CASSSRQGKSEAFF. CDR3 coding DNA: TGTGCCAGCAGCTCCCGACAGGGTAAGAGTGAAGCTTTCTTT.